This TCR beta chain was sequenced in a study of OX40 agonist ivuxolimab in advanced cancers. Study-level information: The dose-escalation cohort had hepatocellular carcinoma, melanoma, renal cell or head and neck cancer. Age averaged about 62 years (range roughly 23 to 80), and less than 85% were male.

This clone occurred a few times. Its target is not known. General study points: Compared with CD4+, CD8+ T cells on average had more expanded clones. The investigators did not determine what antigen specificity the expanded peripheral T cells had.

The table came from immunoSEQ multiplex PCR; TCRdb's copy has only in-frame clones and leaves some out. This table has 10,000 or so clones, around 74% appearing once. Sequencing was performed on CD4+ or CD8+ T cells sorted from blood, taken in a trial of the OX40 agonist ivuxolimab. The receptor was isolated from an adult with an advanced solid tumor such as melanoma, head and neck, liver or kidney cancer.

The CDR3 DNA reads as TGTGCCAGCAGCGAACCCGGGACAGGGGACACTGAAGCTTTCTTT. Protein product: CASSEPGTGDTEAFF. The chain joins TRBV9 to TRBJ1-1; 10 bases match TRBD1. This CDR3 contains 15 residues. Unmatched junction bases numbered 5, after V lost 3 bases and J lost 3 bases. In germline, CDR1 is SGDLS, CDR2 YYNGEE.